The 21 T cell receptor beta chains listed next were all sequenced from one sample in a study of blood T cell repertoires in COVID-19. Sequenced by immunoSEQ multiplex PCR; TCRdb stores in-frame clones only, minus some. The sample holds more than 200,000 clones; around 85% are singletons and the top ten take roughly 0.69%. Source material: peripheral blood. Receptors originate from a man in his forties or fifties with acute or convalescent COVID-19.

This chain joins TRBV7-3 and TRBJ2-1; D may be TRBD1 (6 bases). The CDR3 contains 16 residues. Germline CDR1 SGHTA, CDR2 FQGTGA. V lost 0 bases and J lost 3, with 12 bases in between. The CDR3 here is CASSLTAGVDYNEQFF. The CDR3 DNA reads TGTGCCAGCAGCTTAACGGCAGGGGTGGACTACAATGAGCAGTTCTTC.

The rearrangement uses TRBV27 and TRBJ2-2, with unresolved D. This CDR3 is 16 amino acids long. Trimming shortened V by 5 bases and J by 3 bases, and 16 bases separated the two germline ends. Germline V lookup: CDR1 MNHEY, CDR2 SMNVEV (reference sequence). CDR3 bases: TGTGCCAGCAGTACGCAGACCTCCGGAGACACCGGGGAGCTGTTTTTT. This gives the protein CASSTQTSGDTGELFF.

CDR3 residues: CASSQERRPNSGANVLTF. DNA for the CDR3: TGCGCCAGCAGCCAAGAGAGGAGACCGAACTCTGGGGCCAACGTCCTGACTTTC. This rearrangement joins TRBV4-1 to TRBJ2-6; D gene uncertain. CDR1 and CDR2 (germline): MGHRA, YSYEKL. This CDR3 is 18 amino acids long. V was trimmed by 0 bases and J by 0 bases, leaving 12 bases between them.

This chain uses TRBV10-1 with TRBJ1-1, with D perhaps TRBD1 (5 bases). CDR3 length equals 14 residues. Germline V gives CDR1 WNHNN, CDR2 SYGVQD (reference sequence). V gave up 2 bases and J gave up 3 bases, with 10 bases separating them. CDR3 nucleotide sequence: TGCGCCAGCAGTGAGAGAAGGGGTCACACTGAAGCTTTCTTT. It is translated as CASSERRGHTEAFF.

This clone appeared once. This chain joins TRBV7-9 and TRBJ2-7, with 11 bases lining up with TRBD2. This CDR3 spans 16 amino acids. V trimming: 8 bases; J trimming: 3 bases; junction bases outside the gene matches: 12. CDR1 is SEHNR and CDR2 is FQNEAQ in the germline V gene (reference sequence). The CDR3 protein is CASLRTLAGGRYEQYF. The DNA for the CDR3 is TGTGCCAGCCTGAGGACCCTAGCGGGGGGTCGCTACGAGCAGTACTTC. Variable domain in full (rest from reference TRBV7-9 and TRBJ2-7): DTGVSQNPRHKITKRGQNVTFRCDPISEHNRLYWYRQTLGQGPEFLTYFQNEAQLEKSRLLSDRFSAERPKGSFSTLEIQRTEQGDSAMYLCASLRTLAGGRYEQYFGPGTRLTVT.

The chain employs TRBV28 and TRBJ1-4; 9 nucleotides match TRBD1. There are 13 residues in the CDR3. Losses at the gene ends were 9 bases for V and 8 bases for J; bases not matched to a gene: 7. CDR1 and CDR2 from the germline V gene are MDHEN and SYDVKM. The CDR3 coding sequence is TGTGCCAGTACAGGGGGCGATTGGGAAAAACTGTTTTTT. Encoded protein: CASTGGDWEKLFF.

V usage is TRBV6-5 and J usage is TRBJ1-6; D is undetermined. The V end was cut by 9 bases, the J end by 3 bases, with 9 bases between. Germline CDR1 MNHEY, CDR2 SVGAGI. The CDR3 has 13 residues. In nucleotides, the CDR3 is TGTGCCAGTGGACTGAACTATAATTCACCCCTCCACTTT. Protein sequence: CASGLNYNSPLHF.

In its sample, this clone was seen once. The V gene is TRBV6-5, the J gene TRBJ1-5; D remains unclear. The V end lost 7 bases, the J end lost 1 base, and 5 bases lay between the germline ends. Germline loops: CDR1 MNHEY, CDR2 SVGAGI. CDR3 length: 12 residues. DNA of the CDR3: TGTGCCAGCAAGCACAGCAATCAGCCCCAGCATTTT. Amino acids: CASKHSNQPQHF.

The chain employs TRBV7-2 and TRBJ1-3; 9 bases are shared with TRBD1. This CDR3 contains 17 residues. Germline CDR1 reads SGHTA; CDR2 reads FQGNSA. The ends lost 1 base at V and 0 bases at J; junction bases unmatched: 4. The CDR3 coding sequence is TGTGCCAGCAGCTTAGTTGGGACAGGGTTCTCTGGAAACACCATATATTTT. This translates into CASSLVGTGFSGNTIYF.

This chain links TRBV7-2 with TRBJ1-2; TRBD1 matches at 8 bases. Trimming at V came to 4 bases and at J to 3 bases, leaving 10 bases not matched to a gene. Per the germline V gene, CDR1 is SGHTA and CDR2 is FQGNSA. The CDR3 runs to 16 residues. The CDR3: CASSSGPTGGYYGYTF. The DNA for the CDR3 is TGTGCCAGCAGCTCGGGACCCACAGGGGGTTACTATGGCTACACCTTC.

The J gene is TRBJ2-2, the V gene TRBV27; D is unresolved. Germline V lookup: CDR1 MNHEY, CDR2 SMNVEV (reference sequence). This CDR3 comprises 12 residues. V lost 3 bases and J lost 8, with 7 bases in between. This CDR3 is CASSLRQGELFF. For the CDR3, the DNA is TGTGCCAGCAGTTTGAGGCAGGGGGAGCTGTTTTTT.

The CDR3 here is CASTTLVGSGETEAFF. CDR3 DNA: TGTGCCAGCACTACTCTCGTCGGGTCAGGGGAGACTGAAGCTTTCTTT. The gene calls are TRBV28 and TRBJ1-1; D perhaps matches TRBD1 (6 bases). The V and J ends lost 7 bases and 5 bases respectively, with 23 bases between them. The CDR3 is made up of 16 amino acids. Germline lookup yields CDR1 MDHEN and CDR2 SYDVKM.

The chain combines TRBV21-1 with TRBJ2-1; the listed D gene, TRBD1, was not tested against the DNA. TRBV21-1 constitutes a pseudogene. The CDR3 has 19 amino acids. The CDR3 DNA follows: TGTGCCAGCACCACAAATAGGGGTAAAGGGACAGAAGCCTACAATGAGCAGTTCTTC. Protein product: CASTTNRGKGTEAYNEQFF.

The V call is TRBV28, the J call TRBJ2-7; D unclear. Trimming shortened V by 7 bases and J by 4 bases, and 11 bases separated the two germline ends. In germline, CDR1 is MDHEN, CDR2 SYDVKM. CDR3 length: 12 amino acids. CDR3 loop: CASKNIFYEQYF. The CDR3 DNA reads TGTGCCAGCAAGAACATTTTTTACGAGCAGTACTTC.

The chain recombines TRBV2 with TRBJ1-5; D is undetermined. Germline V gives CDR1 SNHLY, CDR2 FYNNEI. Trimming left V 6 bases short and J 3 bases short, with 6 bases between. There are 12 residues in the CDR3. The CDR3 region is CASRADNQPQHF. In nucleotides, the CDR3 is TGTGCCAGCAGAGCCGACAATCAGCCCCAGCATTTT.

To note about this clone: The sample contains more than one DNA sequence encoding this CDR3. The genes are TRBV19 and TRBJ2-5; no definite D call. V lost 4 bases, J lost 4 bases, and 4 bases lay in between. Germline loops: CDR1 LNHDA, CDR2 SQIVND (reference sequence). The CDR3 loop spans 11 amino acids. The CDR3 region is CASSTGETQYF. CDR3 DNA sequence: TGTGCCAGTAGTACGGGAGAGACCCAGTACTTC.

The rearrangement joins TRBV24-1 to TRBJ1-2, with 7 bases fitting TRBD1. V lost 7 bases and J lost 5; bases outside the gene matches: 18. Germline V gives CDR1 KGHDR, CDR2 SFDVKD. The CDR3 is made up of 17 amino acids. The chain's CDR3 is CATSPNVPSTGPYGYTF. In DNA form, the CDR3 reads TGTGCCACCAGCCCTAACGTTCCATCGACAGGGCCATATGGCTACACCTTC.

This clone was detected once. The rearrangement links TRBV19 to TRBJ1-5; possible D gene TRBD1, 5 bases. This CDR3 has 15 residues. Trimming shortened V by 6 bases and J by 5 bases, and 17 bases separated the two germline ends. Germline V gene lookup returns CDR1 LNHDA and CDR2 SQIVND (reference sequence). This CDR3 is CASRREVGGYQPQHF. CDR3 in DNA: TGTGCCAGTAGGCGGGAGGTGGGGGGTTATCAGCCCCAGCATTTT. Using reference TRBV19 and TRBJ1-5 for the parts outside the CDR3, the full variable domain is DGGITQSPKYLFRKEGQNVTLSCEQNLNHDAMYWYRQDPGQGLRLIYYSQIVNDFQKGDIAEGYSVSREKKESFPLTVTSAQKNPTAFYLCASRREVGGYQPQHFGDGTRLSIL.

This chain uses TRBV19 with TRBJ1-1; tentative D call: TRBD1 (5 bases). The CDR3 runs 16 residues. V lost 2 bases and J 1 base, leaving 14 bases between the germline ends. Germline V gene data show CDR1 as LNHDA and CDR2 as SQIVND (reference sequence). CDR3 bases: TGTGCCAGTAGTATACCAGGTCGGACACCGAACACTGAAGCTTTCTTT. Its translation: CASSIPGRTPNTEAFF.

The V call is TRBV5-8, the J call TRBJ1-3; 7 bases map to TRBD1. V lost 2 bases and J lost 3; bases outside the gene matches: 5. The CDR3 is made up of 15 amino acids. The germline gives CDR1 SGHTS, CDR2 YDEGEE. The CDR3 sequence: CASSFRDSNGNTIYF. In nucleotides, the CDR3 is TGTGCCAGCAGCTTCCGGGACAGCAATGGAAACACCATATATTTT.

This clone was observed a few times. The rearrangement uses TRBV21-1 and TRBJ1-1; the DNA was not used to check the table's D call, TRBD1. TRBV21-1 is given as a pseudogene. The CDR3 consists of 15 residues. In DNA, the CDR3 is TGTGCCAGCAGCAGACCGGACAGATTGAACACTGAAGCTTTCTTT. Translated: CASSRPDRLNTEAFF.